Below, 5 T cell receptor beta chains from the same sample are listed, as sequenced in a study of blood T cell repertoires in COVID-19. Data came from immunoSEQ multiplex PCR; TCRdb stores just in-frame clones and leaves some out. The sample holds approximately 360,000 clones, almost 90% seen once. The sequenced sample consisted of peripheral blood. These receptors all come from a man between 18 and 35 years old with active or convalescent COVID-19.

This clone was observed a few times. This chain connects TRBV5-1 to TRBJ1-3; 9 bases agree with TRBD1. The CDR3 extends over 15 amino acids. V dropped 0 bases and J dropped 2; count of bases not matched to a gene: 0. The V gene's germline CDR1 is SGHRS and CDR2 YFSETQ. CDR3 sequence reads: CASSLGTGAGNTIYF. Here the CDR3 DNA reads TGCGCCAGCAGCTTGGGGACAGGGGCTGGAAACACCATATATTTT.

This clone was found a few times. Other DNA sequences in the sample encode the same CDR3. The chain carries TRBV28 and TRBJ1-5; D is unresolved. This CDR3 spans 14 amino acids. Germline V gives CDR1 MDHEN, CDR2 SYDVKM. Trimming took 4 bases from V and 0 from J, leaving 7 bases between them. Here the CDR3 DNA reads TGTGCCAGCAGTTCGCGGGGTAGCAATCAGCCCCAGCATTTT. Amino acid sequence: CASSSRGSNQPQHF.

This sequence joins TRBV4-3 and TRBJ1-1; 10 bases fit TRBD1. V was clipped by 0 bases and J by 1 base; unmatched bases: 8. This CDR3 region has 18 residues. CDR1 is LGHNA and CDR2 is YSLEER in the germline V gene. The CDR3: CASSQDLGGQGWNTEAFF. The CDR3 region has the DNA TGCGCCAGCAGCCAAGATCTAGGGGGACAGGGGTGGAACACTGAAGCTTTCTTT.

The genes are TRBV7-3 and TRBJ1-1; D not resolved. The CDR3 runs to 15 residues. Germline V lookup: CDR1 SGHTA, CDR2 FQGTGA. V lost 1 base to trimming and J lost 1 base, with 10 bases between them. CDR3 in amino acids: CASSLNGLGNTEAFF. As DNA, the CDR3 is TGTGCCAGCAGCTTAAACGGGTTGGGGAACACTGAAGCTTTCTTT.

The chain couples TRBV11-1 to TRBJ2-2; TRBD2 aligns across 9 bases. CDR3 size: 16 residues. Trimming at V came to 2 bases and at J to 8 bases, leaving 9 bases not matched to a gene. Germline CDR1 reads SGHAT; CDR2 reads FQDESV (reference sequence). For the CDR3, the DNA is TGTGCCAGCAGCTTACTCGCGGGAGGGCGTTCGGGGGAGCTGTTTTTT. Its protein is CASSLLAGGRSGELFF.